This T cell receptor beta chain was identified during a study of T cells expressing NK-cell markers. Study-level background: It was from sorted CD3+CD56+NKG2C+, CD3+CD56+NKG2C- and CD3+CD56-NKG2C+ T cells that TCR beta repertoires came.

To note about this clonotype: Its antigen remains unidentified.

The CDR3 sequence is 19 residues long. Germline CDR1 SGHAT, CDR2 FQNNGV. Study observations and caveats: These clonotypes also led the CD3+CD56-NKG2C+ fraction in several donors.

From its re-call of the 5' RACE reads, TCRdb lists each CDR3 protein once, without DNA. This sample's table reports 500,000 to 700,000 distinct CDR3 sequences. The gene calls are TRBV11-2 and TRBJ2-3; as DNA is missing, the TRBD1 call by TCRdb cannot be tested. Sequencing was carried out using blood T cells: a sorted CD56 or NKG2C T cell subset, CD4+ or CD8+ T cells, or bulk PBMC T cells (not recorded which). This receptor was taken from a man younger than 35 in good health. The CDR3 loop is CASSLEGRTTSLFADTQYF.